Here is one T cell receptor (beta chain) with its context. Together with a sample-barcoded 5' primer, a J-beta primer mix was included in a second PCR lasting about 7 to 11 cycles. TCRdb fed the 5' RACE reads into MiXCR, producing one record per CDR3 protein. Of hundreds of thousands of distinct CDR3 sequences in the sample, approximately 39% were seen once. The CDR3 runs to 13 residues. Germline CDR1 is SGDLS and CDR2 is YYNGEE. With V trimmed by 3 bases and J by 8 bases, 4 bases remained unmatched. This specimen comes from a study of blood T cells in healthy people across ages. The receptor comes from a woman between 55 and 75 years old in good health. This chain uses TRBV9 with TRBJ1-2, with 10 bases lining up with TRBD1. The source material was blood. The DNA for the CDR3 is TGTGCCAGCAGCGACGGACAGGGGGAAGGCTACACCTTC. Residues: CASSDGQGEGYTF.